This TCR beta chain stems from a study of T cell repertoires in cytomegalovirus infection. Study information: Signatures in public TCR beta sequences pointed to both CMV infection and matching HLA type.

Overall study results and limits: Ex vivo responses were dominated by HLA-C-restricted CMV-specific TCR beta clonotypes.

This clonotype was seen more than once but under ten times. Its target is not known. The CDR3 is made up of 16 amino acids. CDR1 is LNHDA, CDR2 SQIVND, per germline (reference sequence). The germline V and J ends were trimmed by 5 bases and 2 bases, with 13 bases remaining between them. Each CDR3 protein gets one entry after TCRdb re-called the reads with MiXCR. This table has 300,000 to 400,000 distinct CDR3 sequences, about 28% appearing once. This sample comprised cultured PBMCs, obtained from culture after CMV antigen stimulation. The clonotype was recovered from a human donor in good health (CMV status not recorded). Some clones in this sample may be carry-over from other donors' samples. V gene TRBV19 combines with J gene TRBJ2-6; possibly TRBD1 for D (6 bases). The CDR3 spells CASSLDSAPGANVLTF. The CDR3 DNA reads as TGTGCCAGTAGTCTGGACAGCGCACCTGGGGCCAACGTCCTGACTTTC. Based on the CDR3 plus reference TRBV19 and TRBJ2-6, the full variable domain is DGGITQSPKYLFRKEGQNVTLSCEQNLNHDAMYWYRQDPGQGLRLIYYSQIVNDFQKGDIAEGYSVSREKKESFPLTVTSAQKNPTAFYLCASSLDSAPGANVLTFGAGSRLTVL.